This T cell receptor (beta chain) was observed in a study of cytomegalovirus exposure and HLA in healthy donors. Study findings and constraints: Several of the most significant clusters were apparently associated with common viral pathogens in a later analysis. In a later analysis, the majority of CMV-associated beta chains seemingly showed HLA restriction.

The CDR3 has 14 amino acids. In germline, CDR1 is LNHDA, CDR2 SQIVND (reference sequence). V was cut by 6 bases and J by 6 bases, with 15 bases left in between. This clone was observed a few times. Its antigen remains unidentified. 13 Jbeta primers and 60 Vbeta primers were used for the PCR. TCRdb's copy holds only in-frame clones and misses some; the assay was immunoSEQ multiplex PCR. This sample carries 210,000 or so clones, about 83% of them seen once, and the ten largest clones take about 1.4%. This TCR derives from a girl aged 5-17 years in good health and CMV-seronegative. The chain employs TRBV19 and TRBJ1-5, with a weak D call TRBD1 (6 bases). The material sequenced was PBMCs. The chain's CDR3 is CASSTPGESQPQHF. The CDR3 coding sequence is TGTGCCAGTAGCACCCCAGGGGAGAGTCAGCCCCAGCATTTT.